The clone carrying this T cell receptor beta chain was counted at least ten times. Its antigen is still unknown. The data are from a study of T-cell reconstitution after alpha-beta-depleted transplantation in children. Study-wide points: Newly produced T cells mostly accounted for T-cell counts and diversity one year post-transplant.

TCRbeta library construction was performed incorporating unique molecular identifiers. From the PCR reads, TCRdb called clonotypes with MiXCR, one entry per CDR3 protein. The data show 200,000 or so distinct CDR3 sequences, approximately 6% seen once. This CDR3 has 14 residues. Trimming cost V 1 base and J 5 bases, with 11 bases left between them. The germline gives CDR1 SGHVS, CDR2 FNYEAQ. The TCR originated in a girl under three years old with combined immunodeficiency, due to receive a stem cell transplant. The V gene is TRBV7-6, the J gene TRBJ2-5; tentatively, D is TRBD2 (7 bases). The material sequenced was PBMCs, taken before TCRalphabeta/CD19-depleted stem cell transplant. The CDR3: CASSLGGGAETQYF. The CDR3 nucleotides read TGTGCCAGCAGCTTAGGAGGGGGGGCGGAGACCCAGTACTTC.